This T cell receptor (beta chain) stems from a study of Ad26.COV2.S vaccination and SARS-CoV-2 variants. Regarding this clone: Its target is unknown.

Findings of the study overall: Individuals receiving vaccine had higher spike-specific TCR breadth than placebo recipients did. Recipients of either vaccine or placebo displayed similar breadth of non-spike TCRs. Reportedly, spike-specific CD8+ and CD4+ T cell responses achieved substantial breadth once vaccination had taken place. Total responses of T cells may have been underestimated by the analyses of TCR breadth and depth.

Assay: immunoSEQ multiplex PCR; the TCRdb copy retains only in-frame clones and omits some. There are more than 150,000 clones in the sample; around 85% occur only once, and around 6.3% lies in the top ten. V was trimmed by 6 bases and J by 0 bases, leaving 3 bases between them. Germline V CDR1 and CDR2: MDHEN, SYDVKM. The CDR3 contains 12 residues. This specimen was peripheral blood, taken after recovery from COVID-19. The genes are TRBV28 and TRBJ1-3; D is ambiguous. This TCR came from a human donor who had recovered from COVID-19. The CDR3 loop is CASRSSGNTIYF. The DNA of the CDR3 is TGTGCCAGCAGGAGCTCTGGAAACACCATATATTTT.